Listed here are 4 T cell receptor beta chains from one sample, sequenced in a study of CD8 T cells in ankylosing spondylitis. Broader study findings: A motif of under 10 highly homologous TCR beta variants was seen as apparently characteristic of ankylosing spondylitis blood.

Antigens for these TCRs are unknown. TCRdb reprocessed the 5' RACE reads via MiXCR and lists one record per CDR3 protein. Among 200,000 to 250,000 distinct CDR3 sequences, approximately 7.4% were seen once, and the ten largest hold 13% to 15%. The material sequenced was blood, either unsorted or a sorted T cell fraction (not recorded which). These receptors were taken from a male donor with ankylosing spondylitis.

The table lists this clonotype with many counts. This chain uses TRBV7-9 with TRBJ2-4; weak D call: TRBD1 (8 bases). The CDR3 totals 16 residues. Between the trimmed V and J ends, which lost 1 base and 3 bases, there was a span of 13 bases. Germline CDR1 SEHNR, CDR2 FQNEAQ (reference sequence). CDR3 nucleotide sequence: TGTGCCAGCAGCTTAGGGGGGGGGACAGGCAAAAACATTCAGTACTTC. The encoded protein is CASSLGGGTGKNIQYF.

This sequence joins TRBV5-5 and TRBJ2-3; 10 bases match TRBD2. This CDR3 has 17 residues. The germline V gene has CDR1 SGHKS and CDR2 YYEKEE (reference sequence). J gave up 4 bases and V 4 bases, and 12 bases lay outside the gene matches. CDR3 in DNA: TGTGCCAGCAGCCCCGGGCACGGGACTAGCGCTTCAGATACGCAGTATTTT. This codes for CASSPGHGTSASDTQYF. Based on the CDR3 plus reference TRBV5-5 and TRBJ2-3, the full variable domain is DAGVTQSPTHLIKTRGQQVTLRCSPISGHKSVSWYQQVLGQGPQFIFQYYEKEERGRGNFPDRFSARQFPNYSSELNVNALLLGDSALYLCASSPGHGTSASDTQYFGPGTRLTVL.

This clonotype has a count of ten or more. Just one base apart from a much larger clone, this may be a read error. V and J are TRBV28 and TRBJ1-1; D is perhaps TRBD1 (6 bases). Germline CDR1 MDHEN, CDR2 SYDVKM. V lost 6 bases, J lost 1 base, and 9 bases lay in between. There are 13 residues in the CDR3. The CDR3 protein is CASRLGGNTEAFF. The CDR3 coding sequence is TGTGCCAGCAGATTAGGGGGGAACACTGAAGCTTTCTTT.

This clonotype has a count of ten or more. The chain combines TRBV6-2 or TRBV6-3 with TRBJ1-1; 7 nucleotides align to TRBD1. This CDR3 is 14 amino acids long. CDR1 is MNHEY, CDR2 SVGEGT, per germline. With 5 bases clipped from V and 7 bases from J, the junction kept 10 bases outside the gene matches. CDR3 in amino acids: CASSHTDDRDEAFF. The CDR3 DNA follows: TGTGCCAGCAGTCACACTGACGACAGGGATGAAGCTTTCTTT.